The 27 T cell receptor beta chains reported below all come from one sample, sequenced in a study of blood T cell repertoires in COVID-19. Profiling relied on immunoSEQ multiplex PCR, and the TCRdb table lists in-frame clones only, not all of them. The sample lists some 260,000 clones; approximately 91% were seen once. Source material: peripheral blood. Receptor source: a woman between 40 and 50 years old who had recovered from COVID-19.

The DNA for the CDR3 is TGTGCCAGCAGCTTAGCGGGGGGTAGCTCCTACAATGAGCAGTTCTTC. It yields the protein CASSLAGGSSYNEQFF. The chain combines TRBV11-2 with TRBJ2-1, with TRBD2 identical over 7 bases. The germline V gene encodes CDR1 SGHAT and CDR2 FQNNGV. CDR3 length equals 16 residues. The ends lost 1 base at V and 0 bases at J; junction bases unmatched: 3.

The rearrangement joins TRBV10-3 to TRBJ2-1; 7 positions match TRBD2. The germline CDR1 and CDR2 sequences are ENHRY and SYGVKD. The CDR3 extends over 16 amino acids. V gave up 4 bases and J gave up 1 base; unmatched junction bases: 7. CDR3 nucleotides: TGTGCCATCAGTGGGCGTCTAGCGGATTCCTACAATGAGCAGTTCTTC. Protein product: CAISGRLADSYNEQFF.

This clone was seen more than once but under ten times. The chain is built from TRBV4-2 and TRBJ1-4; TRBD1 might be the D (6 bases). The CDR3 has 16 amino acids. Germline assignment: CDR1 LGHNA and CDR2 YNFKEQ. Trimming pared 4 bases from V and 4 bases from J, leaving 16 bases between. The DNA for the CDR3 is TGTGCCAGCAGCCCAGTACTGGACAGCATTAATGAAAAACTGTTTTTT. It is translated as CASSPVLDSINEKLFF.

This clone was counted a single time. The chain couples TRBV5-4 to TRBJ2-3, with D maybe TRBD1 (5 bases). The CDR3 has 15 residues. Trimming removed 3 bases at V and 0 bases at J, with 11 bases between. From germline, CDR1 is SGHNT and CDR2 YYREEE (reference sequence). DNA of the CDR3: TGTGCCAGCAGCTCCGACAGCACTAGCACAGATACGCAGTATTTT. Translating it yields CASSSDSTSTDTQYF.

The rearrangement joins TRBV27 to TRBJ2-3, with 14 bases identical to TRBD2. Germline V gene data show CDR1 as MNHEY and CDR2 as SMNVEV (reference sequence). The CDR3 loop spans 16 amino acids. Losses at the gene ends were 0 bases for V and 6 bases for J; bases not matched to a gene: 2. CDR3 residues: CASSLSGLAGADTQYF. The CDR3 DNA follows: TGTGCCAGCAGTTTATCGGGACTAGCGGGGGCGGATACGCAGTATTTT.

The V gene is TRBV4-1, the J gene TRBJ1-6; 7 bases align to TRBD1. With 1 base clipped from V and 5 bases from J, the junction kept 8 bases outside the gene matches. The CDR3 is 17 amino acids. Germline V gene data show CDR1 as MGHRA and CDR2 as YSYEKL. The CDR3 coding sequence is TGCGCCAGCAGCCAAGGGGGCAGGGGGTTTAATAATTCACCCCTCCACTTT. This translates into CASSQGGRGFNNSPLHF.

This chain uses TRBV24-1 with TRBJ2-3; possible D gene TRBD1, 7 bases. V was trimmed by 7 bases and J by 3 bases, leaving 19 bases between them. The CDR3 loop spans 16 amino acids. Germline values: CDR1 KGHDR, CDR2 SFDVKD. The CDR3 DNA reads as TGTGCCACCAGCAGGGGGGACACCTTTGGAACAGATACGCAGTATTTT. Its translation is CATSRGDTFGTDTQYF.

The V and J genes are TRBV19 and TRBJ2-7; 8 bases line up with TRBD1. The CDR3 covers 17 residues. The V and J ends lost 0 bases and 6 bases, in that order; junction bases with no gene match: 13. The V gene's germline CDR1 is LNHDA and CDR2 SQIVND (reference sequence). The CDR3 here is CASSIEPPARGQSEQYF. CDR3 in DNA: TGTGCCAGTAGTATAGAGCCCCCGGCCAGGGGGCAGAGCGAGCAGTACTTC.

The chain joins TRBV18 to TRBJ1-1, with D possibly TRBD1 on 5 matching bases. CDR1 KGHSH and CDR2 LQKENI come from the germline V gene. The CDR3 covers 14 residues. Between the trimmed V and J ends, which lost 4 bases and 4 bases, there was a span of 13 bases. The CDR3 DNA reads as TGTGCCAGCTCACTCGGGCAGGGCGGCACTGAAGCTTTCTTT. The encoded protein is CASSLGQGGTEAFF.

The chain uses TRBV19 and TRBJ1-4; the match to TRBD1 covers 7 bases. J lost 8 bases, V lost 3 bases, and 6 bases had no gene match. The CDR3 extends over 14 amino acids. Germline assignment: CDR1 LNHDA and CDR2 SQIVND (reference sequence). The CDR3 is CASSIRQGEEKLFF. Written as DNA, the CDR3 is TGTGCCAGTAGTATCCGACAGGGTGAAGAAAAACTGTTTTTT.

Worth noting for this clone: The same CDR3 is also encoded by other DNA sequences in this sample. The V gene is TRBV14, the J gene TRBJ1-2, with 8 bases identical to TRBD1. The CDR3 totals 15 residues. Trimming took 1 base from V and 3 from J; bases not matched to a gene: 4. Germline assignment: CDR1 SGHDN and CDR2 FVKESK. Written as DNA, the CDR3 is TGTGCCAGCAGCCAAGCTGGGACAGGCTACTATGGCTACACCTTC. Translation gives CASSQAGTGYYGYTF.

The chain links TRBV15 to TRBJ1-3; no clear D. The CDR3 runs to 17 residues. Germline V lookup: CDR1 LNHNV, CDR2 YYDKDF (reference sequence). V was clipped by 1 base and J by 2 bases, with 15 bases between them. CDR3 in amino acids: CATSRGLSGNPGNTIYF. For the CDR3, the DNA is TGTGCCACCAGCAGAGGATTATCGGGGAACCCTGGAAACACCATATATTTT.

The CDR3 DNA sequence: TGTGCCAGCAGCTATGCTAGCGGAAGCACAGATACGCAGTATTTT. Protein sequence: CASSYASGSTDTQYF. The chain links TRBV7-9 to TRBJ2-3; TRBD2 matches at 7 bases. V shed 4 bases and J 0 bases; nucleotides not matched to a gene: 4. CDR3 length: 15 amino acids. Per the germline V gene, CDR1 is SEHNR and CDR2 is FQNEAQ (reference sequence).

J is TRBJ1-5 and V is TRBV4-1, with 7 nucleotides matching TRBD1. V gave up 2 bases and J gave up 3 bases; unmatched junction bases: 4. Per the germline V gene, CDR1 is MGHRA and CDR2 is YSYEKL. The CDR3 has 15 residues. In nucleotides, the CDR3 is TGCGCCAGCAGCCAATCAACAGGGGCCAATCAGCCCCAGCATTTT. Translated, it gives CASSQSTGANQPQHF.

The chain uses TRBV15 and TRBJ1-2, with TRBD1 as a possible D gene (6 bases). The CDR3 runs 15 residues. With 1 base removed from V and 5 bases from J, the gap between germline ends came to 14 bases. CDR1 LNHNV and CDR2 YYDKDF come from the germline V gene (reference sequence). This chain's CDR3 is CATSRGGGQDYGYTF. CDR3 in DNA: TGTGCCACCAGCAGAGGCGGGGGGCAGGATTATGGCTACACCTTC.

The rearrangement uses TRBV9 and TRBJ2-7, with 9 bases lining up with TRBD1. V trimming: 3 bases; J trimming: 13 bases; junction bases outside the gene matches: 14. Germline V gene data show CDR1 as SGDLS and CDR2 as YYNGEE. CDR3 length equals 14 residues. CDR3 protein: CASSAPGTGRPAYF. The CDR3 nucleotides are TGTGCCAGCAGCGCCCCCGGGACAGGGAGGCCAGCTTACTTC. The complete variable domain, with remaining parts taken from reference TRBV9 and TRBJ2-7, reads DSGVTQTPKHLITATGQRVTLRCSPRSGDLSVYWYQQSLDQGLQFLIQYYNGEERAKGNILERFSAQQFPDLHSELNLSSLELGDSALYFCASSAPGTGRPAYFGPGTRLTVT.

This chain uses TRBV7-2 with TRBJ2-3; D possibly corresponds to TRBD2 (6 bases). The CDR3 extends over 11 amino acids. V shed 10 bases and J shed 12 bases, with 17 bases lying between them. Germline V gene lookup returns CDR1 SGHTA and CDR2 FQGNSA. For the CDR3, the DNA is TGTGCCACCGGGTGGGGGGACGTTCAGTATTTT. This translates into CATGWGDVQYF.

The chain combines TRBV29-1 with TRBJ2-3, with TRBD1 matching 9 bases. In germline, CDR1 is SQVTM, CDR2 ANQGSEA. Germline trimming cut 4 bases from V and 6 bases from J; bases unmatched to any gene: 8. This CDR3 is 14 amino acids long. The CDR3 protein is CSVVEDRGSDTQYF. DNA for the CDR3: TGCAGCGTTGTCGAGGACAGGGGCTCGGATACGCAGTATTTT.

The V and J genes are TRBV4-2 and TRBJ1-2; no reliable D call. Per germline, CDR1 LGHNA and CDR2 YNFKEQ. V shed 0 bases and J shed 8 bases, with 22 bases lying between them. The CDR3 is 17 amino acids. Here the CDR3 DNA reads TGTGCCAGCAGCCAAGACCTCCGTGCCCGGGAGGACGAGGGCTACACCTTC. Protein: CASSQDLRAREDEGYTF.

This clone was detected a few times. The CDR3 region has the DNA TGTGCCAGCAGTGTGTTTAGCGGATACAATGAGCAGTTCTTC. As protein: CASSVFSGYNEQFF. The V gene is TRBV2, the J gene TRBJ2-1; possible D gene TRBD2, 6 bases. Germline values: CDR1 SNHLY, CDR2 FYNNEI. The CDR3 sequence is 14 residues long. The V end lost 4 bases, the J end lost 4 bases, and 11 bases lay between the germline ends.

This clone was seen more than once but under ten times. V is TRBV20-1 and J is TRBJ2-1, with 9 nucleotides matching TRBD1. The CDR3 extends over 15 amino acids. Trimming took 3 bases from V and 5 from J; bases not matched to a gene: 8. CDR1 DFQATT and CDR2 SNEGSKA come from the germline V gene (reference sequence). The CDR3 reads CSASADRGIHNEQFF. CDR3 coding DNA: TGCAGTGCTAGTGCCGACAGGGGGATCCACAATGAGCAGTTCTTC.

The J gene is TRBJ2-5, the V gene TRBV6-2 or TRBV6-3; D unclear. V was pared by 5 bases and J by 10 bases, with 11 bases between. Germline V gives CDR1 MNHEY, CDR2 SVGEGT. The CDR3 loop spans 11 amino acids. CDR3 protein: CASSDAQDQYF. The CDR3 bases are TGTGCCAGCAGTGATGCCCAGGACCAGTACTTC.

V usage is TRBV7-8 and J usage is TRBJ1-3; perhaps TRBD1 as D (6 bases). Trimming pared 5 bases from V and 0 bases from J, leaving 11 bases between. The CDR3 length is 15 residues. Germline CDR1 is SGHVS and CDR2 is FQNEAQ. CDR3 nucleotides: TGTGCCAGCAGCCCTCGGACAGTCTCTGGAAACACCATATATTTT. Its protein is CASSPRTVSGNTIYF.

V and J are TRBV3-1 (or the pseudogene TRBV3-2) and TRBJ2-1; 7 nucleotides align to TRBD1. The CDR3 consists of 16 residues. With V trimmed by 1 base and J by 1 base, 4 bases remained unmatched. The germline gives CDR1 LGHDT, CDR2 YNNKEL (reference sequence). For the CDR3, the DNA is TGTGCCAGCAGCCAAGGGGGACAGTTGTCCTACAATGAGCAGTTCTTC. As protein: CASSQGGQLSYNEQFF.

The count of this clone is one. The rearrangement joins TRBV28 to TRBJ1-6; D remains ambiguous. The V and J ends lost 7 bases and 4 bases respectively, with 11 bases between them. Germline V lookup: CDR1 MDHEN, CDR2 SYDVKM. The CDR3 is made up of 14 amino acids. CDR3 sequence (DNA): TGTGCCAGCACCCTAGGTCTTTATAATTCACCCCTCCACTTT. This gives the protein CASTLGLYNSPLHF.

The chain is built from TRBV19 and TRBJ2-6, with 8 bases that match TRBD1. This CDR3 region has 16 residues. Germline-derived CDR1 and CDR2 are LNHDA and SQIVND (reference sequence). Trimming cost V 4 bases and J 2 bases; bases outside gene matches: 4. CDR3 nucleotide sequence: TGTGCCAGTAGTAGTGAGGACAGGGCTGGGGCCAACGTCCTGACTTTC. This codes for CASSSEDRAGANVLTF. The full variable domain, in which reference TRBV19 and TRBJ2-6 provide the parts outside the CDR3, is DGGITQSPKYLFRKEGQNVTLSCEQNLNHDAMYWYRQDPGQGLRLIYYSQIVNDFQKGDIAEGYSVSREKKESFPLTVTSAQKNPTAFYLCASSSEDRAGANVLTFGAGSRLTVL.

This clone occurred once. The CDR3 DNA reads as TGTGCCAGCAGATCGACAGGGAACTACAATGAGCAGTTCTTC. The encoded protein is CASRSTGNYNEQFF. The V gene is TRBV6-5, the J gene TRBJ2-1; 7 nucleotides agree with TRBD1. Germline V lookup: CDR1 MNHEY, CDR2 SVGAGI. This CDR3 spans 14 amino acids. V was clipped by 6 bases and J by 3 bases; unmatched bases: 5.